This TCR beta chain derives from a study of beta chain features in type 1 diabetes. Study-wide results and caveats: Shortening of TCRB CDR3s, moderate but significant, appeared in all four CD4+ subsets of Type 1 diabetes patients. Highly expressing activated T cells could be over-counted with a cDNA template. Comparison showed that naive, central memory and Treg TCRB repertoires appeared more similar among patients than among healthy donors.

The authors reverse transcribed all of the isolated RNA, so sequencing captured expressed TCRB transcripts. Sequencing used immunoSEQ multiplex PCR; TCRdb keeps in-frame clones, though not all of them. The table records some 230,000 clones, around 9.6% of them present only once. The table lists this clone with a few counts. Its antigen is unidentified. Sequencing input: naive CD4+ T cells from blood. The receptor was isolated from a woman under 30 in good health.

Here the CDR3 reads CASSSNLWGHGYTF. The CDR3 DNA follows: TGTGCCAGCAGCTCAAACCTGTGGGGGCACGGCTACACCTTC. The chain carries TRBV7-9 and TRBJ1-2; D might be TRBD1 (6 bases). The V gene's germline CDR1 is SEHNR and CDR2 FQNEAQ (reference sequence). V was shortened by 4 bases and J by 8 bases, with 17 bases between the two germline ends. The CDR3 spans 14 residues. The variable domain in full, completed from reference TRBV7-9 and TRBJ1-2, reads DTGVSQNPRHKITKRGQNVTFRCDPISEHNRLYWYRQTLGQGPEFLTYFQNEAQLEKSRLLSDRFSAERPKGSFSTLEIQRTEQGDSAMYLCASSSNLWGHGYTFGSGTRLTVV.